This entry lists 24 T cell receptor beta chains sequenced from one sample in a study of shared clonotypes between healthy human individuals. The assay was immunoSEQ multiplex PCR, and TCRdb's table has in-frame clones only and misses some. The sample lists nearly 500,000 clones, about three quarters occurring once. Material for sequencing was PBMCs. All receptors come from a middle-aged woman in good health. Some clones in this sample may be carry-over from other donors' samples.

The gene calls are TRBV28 and TRBJ2-7, with D possibly being TRBD1 (5 bases). The CDR3 length is 15 residues. Germline lookup yields CDR1 MDHEN and CDR2 SYDVKM. Trimming stripped 4 bases from V and 7 bases from J, with 20 bases between. The CDR3 region is CASSSPGSGPGEQYF. The CDR3 DNA sequence: TGTGCCAGCAGTTCCCCGGGTTCTGGTCCAGGGGAGCAGTACTTC. The whole variable domain, remainder taken from reference TRBV28 and TRBJ2-7, is DVKVTQSSRYLVKRTGEKVFLECVQDMDHENMFWYRQDPGLGLRLIYFSYDVKMKEKGDIPEGYSVSREKKERFSLILESASTNQTSMYLCASSSPGSGPGEQYFGPGTRLTVT.

Notes on this clone: One base separates it from a far larger clone, so it is likely a read error. Other nucleotide sequences in the sample specify the same CDR3. The V gene is TRBV6-1, the J gene TRBJ1-5; D gene ambiguous. This CDR3 region has 13 residues. Germline values: CDR1 MNHNS, CDR2 SASEGT. The CDR3 DNA sequence: TGTGCCAGCAGGAGCAATAGCAACCAGCCCCAGCATTTT. It translates to CASRSNSNQPQHF.

The chain combines TRBV7-9 with TRBJ2-2; D is possibly TRBD1 (5 bases). The germline V and J ends were trimmed by 1 base and 4 bases, with 10 bases remaining between them. Germline CDR1 SEHNR, CDR2 FQNEAQ (reference sequence). This CDR3 is 15 amino acids long. The CDR3 sequence is CASSLVGLGTGELFF. The DNA for the CDR3 is TGTGCCAGCAGCTTAGTGGGGCTGGGCACCGGGGAGCTGTTTTTT.

This clone was counted once. This sample includes further DNA sequences coding for the same CDR3. The V call is TRBV7-9, the J call TRBJ2-3; no clear D gene. V shed 6 bases and J shed 2 bases, with 3 bases lying between them. In germline, CDR1 is SEHNR, CDR2 FQNEAQ (reference sequence). CDR3 length: 11 amino acids. The DNA of the CDR3 is TGTGCCAGCAGTGACACAGATACGCAGTATTTT. Its protein is CASSDTDTQYF.

The V gene is TRBV29-1, the J gene TRBJ2-7; D is perhaps TRBD1 or TRBD2 (5 bases each). The germline V gene has CDR1 SQVTM and CDR2 ANQGSEA. The CDR3 spans 12 residues. Trimming shortened V by 4 bases and J by 6 bases, and 13 bases separated the two germline ends. CDR3 sequence reads: CSVGIRGGEQYF. The CDR3 bases are TGCAGCGTTGGGATTCGTGGGGGCGAGCAGTACTTC.

The chain has TRBV29-1 and TRBJ2-2, with TRBD2 matching over 8 bases. The trim removed 5 bases at V and 6 bases at J, leaving 8 bases unmatched. CDR1 is SQVTM and CDR2 is ANQGSEA in the germline V gene. The CDR3 has 14 residues. The CDR3 sequence: CSVPSGGGSGELFF. The CDR3 nucleotides read TGCAGCGTTCCCAGCGGGGGCGGCTCCGGGGAGCTGTTTTTT.

V usage is TRBV18 and J usage is TRBJ2-1; a weak D match, TRBD2 (6 bases). The CDR3 is made up of 14 amino acids. Germline CDR1 reads KGHSH; CDR2 reads LQKENI. V was cut by 4 bases and J by 8 bases, with 15 bases left in between. As DNA, the CDR3 is TGTGCCAGCTCACGGGACGGGGGTACGGATGAGCAGTTCTTC. Translating it yields CASSRDGGTDEQFF.

This chain joins TRBV5-3 and TRBJ2-3; no reliable D call. TRBV5-3 is an ORF; its function is uncertain. V shed 2 bases and J shed 6 bases, with 16 bases lying between them. The CDR3 consists of 15 residues. CDR3 bases: TGTGCCAGAAGCTTCTCAGACCGAGCGTCGGATACGCAGTATTTT. The encoded protein is CARSFSDRASDTQYF.

The CDR3 sequence is CASSDRTSGANTGELFF. CDR3 sequence (DNA): TGTGCCAGCAGTGACAGGACTAGCGGAGCGAACACCGGGGAGCTGTTTTTT. This sequence joins TRBV2 and TRBJ2-2, with 10 bases that match TRBD2. CDR3 length: 17 amino acids. CDR1 and CDR2 (germline): SNHLY, FYNNEI. After removal of 3 bases from V and 0 bases from J, the junction contained 4 bases not matched to a gene.

The chain couples TRBV30 to TRBJ2-7, with 10 bases aligning to TRBD2. Germline V lookup: CDR1 GTSNPN, CDR2 SVGIG (reference sequence). Trimming took 3 bases from V and 3 from J; bases not matched to a gene: 5. This CDR3 has 14 residues. CDR3 bases: TGTGCCTGGAGGCGTCTAGCGGGAGTCTACGAGCAGTACTTC. Protein product: CAWRRLAGVYEQYF. Based on the CDR3 plus reference TRBV30 and TRBJ2-7, the full variable domain is SQTIHQWPATLVQPVGSPLSLECTVEGTSNPNLYWYRQAAGRGLQLLFYSVGIGQISSEVPQNLSASRPQDRQFILSSKKLLLSDSGFYLCAWRRLAGVYEQYFGPGTRLTVT.

This chain uses TRBV19 with TRBJ2-1; 9 bases align to TRBD1. CDR3 size: 15 residues. Germline lookup yields CDR1 LNHDA and CDR2 SQIVND (reference sequence). V lost 9 bases to trimming and J lost 5 bases; unmatched junction nucleotides: 11. CDR3 sequence: CASWGQGKRDNEQFF. The CDR3 nucleotides read TGTGCCAGCTGGGGACAGGGAAAAAGAGACAATGAGCAGTTCTTC.

The count of this clone is one. The chain uses TRBV5-1 and TRBJ2-3; no clear D gene. The CDR3 contains 14 residues. V was trimmed by 0 bases and J by 0 bases, leaving 5 bases between them. Germline CDR1 SGHRS, CDR2 YFSETQ. As DNA, the CDR3 is TGCGCCAGCAGCTTGGTCCTTAGCACAGATACGCAGTATTTT. This encodes CASSLVLSTDTQYF.

The chain couples TRBV18 to TRBJ2-1; 7 bases align to TRBD2. The germline gives CDR1 KGHSH, CDR2 LQKENI. The CDR3 runs to 14 residues. Trimming at V came to 4 bases and at J to 3 bases, leaving 3 bases not matched to a gene. In DNA form, the CDR3 reads TGTGCCAGCTCACGGGAGGGGAGCTACAATGAGCAGTTCTTC. This sequence encodes CASSREGSYNEQFF.

The genes are TRBV30 and TRBJ2-7; 16 positions match TRBD2. V shed 3 bases and J 0 bases; nucleotides not matched to a gene: 2. The V gene's germline CDR1 is GTSNPN and CDR2 SVGIG (reference sequence). The CDR3 runs to 16 residues. CDR3 protein: CAWRGLAGGASYEQYF. In nucleotides, the CDR3 is TGTGCCTGGAGGGGACTAGCGGGAGGGGCCTCCTACGAGCAGTACTTC.

Only a few counts were recorded for this clone. The rearrangement joins TRBV6-1 to TRBJ2-1, with 9 bases fitting TRBD2. The CDR3 is made up of 20 amino acids. Germline lookup yields CDR1 MNHNS and CDR2 SASEGT. V dropped 1 base and J dropped 6; count of bases not matched to a gene: 19. The CDR3 sequence is CASSEVALGSGRLGRNEQFF. The CDR3 region has the DNA TGTGCCAGCAGTGAAGTAGCCTTGGGTAGCGGGAGATTAGGGCGCAATGAGCAGTTCTTC.

The chain carries TRBV19 and TRBJ1-1; D remains ambiguous. CDR3 size: 16 residues. The V gene lost 3 bases and the J gene lost 1 base, with 15 bases spanning the gap. The germline CDR1 and CDR2 sequences are LNHDA and SQIVND (reference sequence). The CDR3 protein is CASSIYVRPRNTEAFF. DNA for the CDR3: TGTGCCAGTAGTATTTACGTCCGCCCAAGGAACACTGAAGCTTTCTTT.

Concerning this clone itself: A much bigger clone sits one base away, suggesting this may be a read error. This chain uses TRBV30 with TRBJ1-2, with 7 positions matching TRBD1. Germline V gene data show CDR1 as GTSNPN and CDR2 as SVGIG (reference sequence). The CDR3 length is 14 residues. V trimming: 3 bases; J trimming: 8 bases; junction bases outside the gene matches: 12. The CDR3 region is CAWSIDRAAGGYTF. The DNA of the CDR3 is TGTGCCTGGAGCATAGACAGGGCGGCTGGAGGCTACACCTTC.

This clone was observed a handful of times. The V call is TRBV6-1, the J call TRBJ1-5; possible D gene TRBD1, 5 bases. V dropped 3 bases and J dropped 7 bases, with 16 bases sitting between them. The CDR3 contains 15 residues. Germline CDR1 is MNHNS and CDR2 is SASEGT. CDR3 amino acids: CASSEWRGRGQPQHF. As DNA, the CDR3 is TGTGCCAGCAGTGAGTGGAGGGGACGGGGACAGCCCCAGCATTTT.

This rearrangement joins TRBV18 to TRBJ2-7; a possible D gene is TRBD1 (6 bases). The CDR3 extends over 14 amino acids. V was clipped by 2 bases and J by 2 bases, with 10 bases between them. Per the germline V gene, CDR1 is KGHSH and CDR2 is LQKENI. The CDR3, as DNA: TGTGCCAGCTCACCATGGGGGCTAGCCTACGAGCAGTACTTC. Its protein product is CASSPWGLAYEQYF.

This chain joins TRBV9 and TRBJ2-7, with TRBD2 matching 11 bases. This CDR3 contains 15 residues. V lost 0 bases, J lost 3 bases, and 2 bases stayed unmatched. Germline CDR1 and CDR2: SGDLS and YYNGEE. The CDR3 sequence: CASSVGGLADYEQYF. CDR3 coding DNA: TGTGCCAGCAGCGTAGGGGGACTAGCGGACTACGAGCAGTACTTC.

This clone was recorded many times. Other DNA sequences in this specimen translate into the identical CDR3. The J gene is TRBJ2-3, the V gene TRBV4-3; unclear D gene. From germline, CDR1 is LGHNA and CDR2 YSLEER. V was shortened by 7 bases and J by 6 bases, with 14 bases between the two germline ends. CDR3 length: 13 residues. The CDR3 spells CASKETLGDTQYF. The CDR3 region has the DNA TGCGCCAGCAAGGAGACTCTAGGGGATACGCAGTATTTT.

CDR3: CASSPQGYYGYTF. CDR3 DNA sequence: TGTGCCAGCAGTCCACAGGGGTACTATGGCTACACCTTC. The J gene is TRBJ1-2, the V gene TRBV27, with 7 positions matching TRBD1. The CDR3 is 13 residues long. CDR1 and CDR2 (germline): MNHEY, SMNVEV (reference sequence). The V gene end was trimmed by 5 bases and the J gene end by 3 bases; junction bases not matched to a gene: 3.

Details on this clone: Other DNA sequences within the sample encode an identical CDR3. The V and J genes are TRBV5-1 and TRBJ1-1; weak D call: TRBD1 (5 bases). CDR3 length: 15 amino acids. The ends were cut back, 0 bases at V and 3 bases at J, with 12 bases in the middle. The germline V gene encodes CDR1 SGHRS and CDR2 YFSETQ. The CDR3 is CASSLVGQGDTEAFF. As DNA, the CDR3 is TGCGCCAGCAGCTTGGTCGGGCAGGGAGACACTGAAGCTTTCTTT. The full variable domain, in which reference TRBV5-1 and TRBJ1-1 provide the parts outside the CDR3, is KAGVTQTPRYLIKTRGQQVTLSCSPISGHRSVSWYQQTPGQGLQFLFEYFSETQRNKGNFPGRFSGRQFSNSRSEMNVSTLELGDSALYLCASSLVGQGDTEAFFGQGTRLTVV.

The genes are TRBV2 and TRBJ2-3; no clear D gene. In germline, CDR1 is SNHLY, CDR2 FYNNEI. This CDR3 is built from 11 residues. The ends were cut back, 5 bases at V and 5 bases at J, with 5 bases in the middle. In DNA, the CDR3 is TGTGCCAGCAGTCGAGTAGATACGCAGTATTTT. It translates to CASSRVDTQYF. Complete variable domain (other parts from reference TRBV2 and TRBJ2-3): EPEVTQTPSHQVTQMGQEVILRCVPISNHLYFYWYRQILGQKVEFLVSFYNNEISEKSEIFDDQFSVERPDGSNFTLKIRSTKLEDSAMYFCASSRVDTQYFGPGTRLTVL.